Sequencing of this T cell receptor (beta chain) was carried out in a study of blood T cell repertoires in COVID-19. Overall study: Samples taken during acute and convalescent COVID-19 were collected in the United States, Italy and Spain. From T cells, B-cell-depleted T cells, or PBMCs came the material, which was cDNA or gDNA.

Source study methods: Reference gene primer amplification gave nucleated cell count estimates. Here immunoSEQ multiplex PCR was the method, and the copy in TCRdb shows in-frame clones only, minus some. The DNA was the basis for D and trimming; V, J and clone size are from that table. This repertoire shows about 100,000 clones, about nine tenths found once; its top ten account for roughly 2.1%. Trimming took 3 bases from V and 2 from J, leaving 10 bases between them. The germline V gene has CDR1 KGHSH and CDR2 LQKENI. The CDR3 sequence is 14 residues long. The sample was peripheral blood. This sequence originates from a man in his fifties with active COVID-19. The V gene is TRBV18, the J gene TRBJ1-1; a possible D gene is TRBD1 (5 bases). The CDR3 nucleotides are TGTGCCAGCTCACCGCTAGACAGAAACACTGAAGCTTTCTTT. Translation gives CASSPLDRNTEAFF.